A selection of T cell receptor beta chains follows, all from one sample in a study of control samples from healthy donors and cancer patients. The method was immunoSEQ multiplex PCR; TCRdb's version includes in-frame clones alone and lacks a portion of them. The top ten hold 2.1% of the sample, which has 100,000 to 150,000 clones, about 92% seen once. The specimen sequenced was blood. Source of these receptors: a woman in her forties or fifties in good health. Both conserved end residues are part of each CDR3. Fields, in order: J gene, D gene, V gene, clone size, CDR3 DNA, CDR3 protein. D genes are given only for firm matches. Some rows have no size entry. The others give once, few or many, or a class for an expanded clone.

J: TRBJ1-6; D: -; V: TRBV2; size: -; DNA: TGTGCCAGCAGTGTCAGGGGCACCAGTTTAAATTCACCCCTCCACTTT; CDR3: CASSVRGTSLNSPLHF
J: TRBJ1-2; D: -; V: TRBV6-5; size: -; DNA: TGTGCCAGCAGCCCAGACAGTGTACTGTATGGCTACACCTTC; CDR3: CASSPDSVLYGYTF
J: TRBJ2-3; D: TRBD1; V: TRBV27; size: once; DNA: TGTGCCAGCAGTTCGGGACAGGGTAGCACAGATACGCAGTATTTT; CDR3: CASSSGQGSTDTQYF
J: TRBJ2-7; D: -; V: TRBV15; size: -; DNA: TGTGCCACCAGCAGAGACGACGGGTCTTACGAGCAGTACTTC; CDR3: CATSRDDGSYEQYF
J: TRBJ1-2; D: -; V: TRBV19; size: -; DNA: TGTGCCAGTAGTACATACCAACAGGGAATCTATGGCTACACCTTC; CDR3: CASSTYQQGIYGYTF
J: TRBJ2-7; D: TRBD1; V: TRBV27; size: -; DNA: TGTGCCACGGCCCCCGGGACAGGGGTCTACGAGCAGTACTTC; CDR3: CATAPGTGVYEQYF
J: TRBJ1-6; D: -; V: TRBV7-8; size: -; DNA: TGTGCCAGCAGCTTAGATGCACGAAATTCACCCCTCCACTTT; CDR3: CASSLDARNSPLHF
J: TRBJ2-1; D: TRBD2; V: TRBV19; size: -; DNA: TGTGCCAGTAGTATAGGGTGGCTAGCGGGCCCCTACAATGAGCAGTTCTTC; CDR3: CASSIGWLAGPYNEQFF
J: TRBJ1-2; D: TRBD1; V: TRBV12-3/TRBV12-4; size: -; DNA: TGTGCCAGCAGTCCGGGACAGGGCCTCGGCTACACCTTC; CDR3: CASSPGQGLGYTF
J: TRBJ2-7; D: TRBD1; V: TRBV28; size: -; DNA: TGTGCCAGCAGTCTCCCCGGGACAGGGCTCTACGAGCAGTACTTC; CDR3: CASSLPGTGLYEQYF
J: TRBJ2-5; D: -; V: TRBV7-6; size: -; DNA: TGTGCCAGCAGCTTAGCGGACGGGGCTGGAGAGACCCAGTACTTC; CDR3: CASSLADGAGETQYF
J: TRBJ1-1; D: -; V: TRBV5-5; size: -; DNA: TGTGCCAGCAGCTTTTATTTGGGAGATCGGGGGACTGAAGCTTTCTTT; CDR3: CASSFYLGDRGTEAFF
J: TRBJ1-2; D: TRBD1; V: TRBV2; size: -; DNA: TGTGCCAGCAGTCTGGACAGGGTTAATGGCTACACCTTC; CDR3: CASSLDRVNGYTF
J: TRBJ1-5; D: -; V: TRBV11-2; size: -; DNA: TGTGCCAGCAGCTTAGGGGCAGCATATAGCAATCAGCCCCAGCATTTT; CDR3: CASSLGAAYSNQPQHF
J: TRBJ2-3; D: -; V: TRBV19; size: -; DNA: TGTGCCAGTAGTATAGGAGGAGGACTCCGCACAGATACGCAGTATTTT; CDR3: CASSIGGGLRTDTQYF
J: TRBJ1-2; D: -; V: TRBV14; size: -; DNA: TGTGCCAGCAGCCAAGGCCCTCAAAGGGGCCATGGCTACACCTTC; CDR3: CASSQGPQRGHGYTF
J: TRBJ2-3; D: TRBD1; V: TRBV19; size: -; DNA: TGTGCCAGTAGTGAAACCGGGACAGGGACCACAGATACGCAGTATTTT; CDR3: CASSETGTGTTDTQYF
J: TRBJ2-1; D: TRBD2; V: TRBV5-8; size: -; DNA: TGTGCCAGCAGCTTGATTAGCGGGAGACAGACCTACAATGAGCAGTTCTTC; CDR3: CASSLISGRQTYNEQFF
J: TRBJ1-1; D: -; V: TRBV28; size: -; DNA: TGTGCCAGCAGTTACGGGGGGTCGGGGGTTGTTGAAGCTTTCTTT; CDR3: CASSYGGSGVVEAFF
J: TRBJ2-5; D: -; V: TRBV7-2; size: -; DNA: TGTGCCAGCAAAAGAACAGGTGATAGGGAGACCCAGTACTTC; CDR3: CASKRTGDRETQYF